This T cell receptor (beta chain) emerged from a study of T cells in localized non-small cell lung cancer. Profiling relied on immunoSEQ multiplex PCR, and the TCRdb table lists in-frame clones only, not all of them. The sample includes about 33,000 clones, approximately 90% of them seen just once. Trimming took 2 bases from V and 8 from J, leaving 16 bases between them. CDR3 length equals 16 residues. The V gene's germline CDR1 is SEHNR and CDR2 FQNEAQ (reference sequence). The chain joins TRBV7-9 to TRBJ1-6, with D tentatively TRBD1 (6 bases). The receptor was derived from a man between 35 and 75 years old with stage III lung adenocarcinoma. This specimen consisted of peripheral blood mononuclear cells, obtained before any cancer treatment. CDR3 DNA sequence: TGTGCCAGCAGCTTACAAGGGACAAGCGGTTATTCACCCCTCCACTTT. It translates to CASSLQGTSGYSPLHF.